These T cell receptor beta chains were read from a single sample in a study of cytotoxic CD8 clonotypes in ibrutinib-treated CLL. TCRdb's copy holds only in-frame clones and misses some; the assay was immunoSEQ multiplex PCR. The data contain about 68,000 clones, approximately 80% of them singletons. Sequenced material: PBMCs, taken at disease progression, from a patient treated with ibrutinib. These TCRs come from a human donor with chronic lymphocytic leukemia. Both conserved end residues are part of each CDR3.

v_call: TRBV4-1; j_call: TRBJ1-2; cdr3_aa: CASSQEQGSGGYTF
v_call: TRBV7-3; j_call: TRBJ2-1; cdr3_aa: CASSLNGQGSYNEQFF
v_call: TRBV6-1; j_call: TRBJ2-7; cdr3_aa: CASPSNSAEQYF
v_call: TRBV19; j_call: TRBJ2-2; cdr3_aa: CASSIRRGPGELFF
v_call: TRBV6-5; j_call: TRBJ1-2; cdr3_aa: CASSYTDSNGYTF
v_call: TRBV5-1; j_call: TRBJ2-1; cdr3_aa: CASSPPLAGGSNEQFF
v_call: TRBV2; j_call: TRBJ2-5; cdr3_aa: CASATGSETQYF
v_call: TRBV29-1; j_call: TRBJ2-5; cdr3_aa: CSAEGVRTGQGTQYF
v_call: TRBV2; j_call: TRBJ1-5; cdr3_aa: CASSGQGLRNQPQHF
v_call: TRBV4-2; j_call: TRBJ2-3; cdr3_aa: CASSQGYSGRTDTQYF
v_call: TRBV6-1; j_call: TRBJ1-1; cdr3_aa: CASSEAQGWSTEAFF
v_call: TRBV18; j_call: TRBJ1-4; cdr3_aa: CASSPKGLWEKLFF
v_call: TRBV11-2; j_call: TRBJ2-2; cdr3_aa: CASRRMAYGELFF
v_call: TRBV6-5; j_call: TRBJ2-4; cdr3_aa: CASSYVGQGLGIQYF
v_call: TRBV7-9; j_call: TRBJ1-2; cdr3_aa: CASSLWVGENYGYTF
v_call: TRBV28; j_call: TRBJ2-7; cdr3_aa: CASSSGTGISYEQYF
v_call: TRBV6-5; j_call: TRBJ1-5; cdr3_aa: CASSLQHNQPQHF
v_call: TRBV13; j_call: TRBJ1-2; cdr3_aa: CASSQTGNRGYTF
v_call: TRBV7-6; j_call: TRBJ1-4; cdr3_aa: CASSSGQINEKLFF
v_call: TRBV29-1; j_call: TRBJ2-3; cdr3_aa: CSVPTGGTTQYF
v_call: TRBV11-3; j_call: TRBJ2-7; cdr3_aa: CASSLARDYEQYF
v_call: TRBV18; j_call: TRBJ1-3; cdr3_aa: CASSARSGNTIYF
v_call: TRBV4-1; j_call: TRBJ2-7; cdr3_aa: CASSQVFSGTYEQYF
v_call: TRBV7-9; j_call: TRBJ2-7; cdr3_aa: CASSYGMGAGEQYF
v_call: TRBV28; j_call: TRBJ2-5; cdr3_aa: CASTPPPGTVNEETQYF
v_call: TRBV6-6; j_call: TRBJ1-5; cdr3_aa: CASRNRVGQPQHF
v_call: TRBV30; j_call: TRBJ1-4; cdr3_aa: CAWSVKGAREKLFF
v_call: TRBV4-2; j_call: TRBJ1-1; cdr3_aa: CASSQALDVWDTEAFF
v_call: TRBV4-1; j_call: TRBJ1-2; cdr3_aa: CASSHAQGSYGYTF
v_call: TRBV13; j_call: TRBJ1-2; cdr3_aa: CASSSPPGSSYGYTF
v_call: TRBV18; j_call: TRBJ1-5; cdr3_aa: CASSPPGQPQHF
v_call: TRBV27; j_call: TRBJ2-7; cdr3_aa: CASSRLEQGRGQYF
v_call: TRBV6-5; j_call: TRBJ2-1; cdr3_aa: CASSYGGRAYNEQFF
v_call: TRBV4-1; j_call: TRBJ2-2; cdr3_aa: CASSRLGGPRTGELFF
v_call: TRBV6-1; j_call: TRBJ2-7; cdr3_aa: CASSEQGTAIYEQYF
v_call: TRBV20-1; j_call: TRBJ1-1; cdr3_aa: CSARDLVEAFF
v_call: TRBV30; j_call: TRBJ2-1; cdr3_aa: CAWSKGGGYNEQFF
v_call: TRBV9; j_call: TRBJ1-1; cdr3_aa: CASSVAWDKVRTEAFF
v_call: TRBV29-1; j_call: TRBJ1-1; cdr3_aa: CSVRESQRADTEAFF
v_call: TRBV5-1; j_call: TRBJ1-2; cdr3_aa: CASSLAGDHGYTF
v_call: TRBV5-1; j_call: TRBJ2-7; cdr3_aa: CASSLTGREQYF
v_call: TRBV4-2; j_call: TRBJ2-3; cdr3_aa: CASSQDRERTDTQYF
v_call: TRBV5-5; j_call: TRBJ2-5; cdr3_aa: CASSFASGSDQETQYF
v_call: TRBV14; j_call: TRBJ1-2; cdr3_aa: CASSPRGGLNYGYTF
v_call: TRBV30; j_call: TRBJ2-2; cdr3_aa: CAWSVLDPGELFF
v_call: TRBV11-2; j_call: TRBJ2-7; cdr3_aa: CASSLVGNEQYF
v_call: TRBV18; j_call: TRBJ1-2; cdr3_aa: CASSPDSTFGYTF
v_call: TRBV5-5; j_call: TRBJ1-4; cdr3_aa: CASSPLTATNEKLFF
v_call: TRBV4-1; j_call: TRBJ1-2; cdr3_aa: CASSPQEGRNYGYTF
v_call: TRBV11-2; j_call: TRBJ2-7; cdr3_aa: CASSPDRASYEQYF
v_call: TRBV2; j_call: TRBJ2-7; cdr3_aa: CASSIRQVTYEQYF